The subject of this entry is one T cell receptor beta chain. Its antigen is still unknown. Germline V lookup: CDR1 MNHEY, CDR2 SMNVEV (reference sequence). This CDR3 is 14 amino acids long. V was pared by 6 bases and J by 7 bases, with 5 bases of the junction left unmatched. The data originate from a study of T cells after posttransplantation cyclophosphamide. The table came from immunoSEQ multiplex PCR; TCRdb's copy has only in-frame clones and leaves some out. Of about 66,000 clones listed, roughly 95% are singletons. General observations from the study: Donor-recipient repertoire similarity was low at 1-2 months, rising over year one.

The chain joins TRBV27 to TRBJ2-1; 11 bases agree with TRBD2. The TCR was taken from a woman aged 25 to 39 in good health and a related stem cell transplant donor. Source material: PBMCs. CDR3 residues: CASRLAGGWNEQFF. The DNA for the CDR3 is TGTGCCAGCAGGTTAGCGGGGGGGTGGAATGAGCAGTTCTTC.